Listed below are T cell receptor beta chains from one sample, sequenced in a study of T cell responses to AZD1222 COVID-19 vaccine. Repertoires were generated with immunoSEQ multiplex PCR, while TCRdb's copy carries only in-frame clones and drops some. Here the sample spans about 110,000 clones, 94% being singletons. Sequencing used peripheral blood, obtained 28 days after the second AZD1222 dose. These receptors originate from an adult who received the AZD1222 COVID-19 vaccine. Each CDR3 is given without its conserved first and last residue. Fields, in order: CDR3 length, V gene, J gene, CDR3 protein.

13	TRBV5-1	TRBJ2-1	ASSLVTGTYNEQF
14	TRBV6-2/TRBV6-3	TRBJ2-1	ASSSPRAGSYNEQF
16	TRBV4-2	TRBJ2-1	ASSQDTLAGGSYNEQF
14	TRBV9	TRBJ2-1	ASSTWGTGRYNEQF
14	TRBV30	TRBJ2-5	AWSVRFFRSGETQY
12	TRBV3-1/TRBV3-2	TRBJ2-1	ASSQEGTRGGEF
13	TRBV14	TRBJ2-1	ASSPTVPFYNEQF
18	TRBV7-9	TRBJ2-1	ASSMKQGAKSYFSYNEQF
12	TRBV6-4	TRBJ1-1	ASSDRGQADRAF
13	TRBV9	TRBJ1-6	ASSVGETWGSPLH
14	TRBV2	TRBJ1-3	ASSETGTGGGNTIY
15	TRBV7-9	TRBJ1-1	ASSFRQGGSMNTEAF
14	TRBV5-1	TRBJ1-1	ASSLVRGRVGSEAF
9	TRBV19	TRBJ1-1	ASSTPARAF
12	TRBV7-9	TRBJ1-2	ASSPPSGASGYT
12	TRBV6-5	TRBJ2-7	ASIGGPGNYEQY
12	TRBV6-5	TRBJ1-2	ASSPPDRADGYT
11	TRBV6-5	TRBJ1-2	ASSLKAVYGYT
10	TRBV29-1	TRBJ1-1	SVEFKNTEAF
13	TRBV6-5	TRBJ2-1	ASSPPGQARNEQF
13	TRBV10-1	TRBJ2-6	ASSESYSGANVLT
12	TRBV23-1	TRBJ1-5	ASSQSSFGQPQH
12	TRBV20-1	TRBJ2-7	SASASGGNYEQY
10	TRBV2	TRBJ2-7	ASGQGAYEQY
11	TRBV5-8	TRBJ2-5	ASSKGQQETQY
12	TRBV9	TRBJ1-5	ASSVTGGPQPQH
12	TRBV7-2	TRBJ1-1	ASSLGFVRTEAF
13	TRBV6-5	TRBJ1-3	ASRGTGTPGNTIY
15	TRBV7-9	TRBJ2-1	ASSPNLLAGGLNEQF
11	TRBV18	TRBJ2-5	ASSPTREETQY